This TCR beta chain stems from a study of cytomegalovirus exposure and HLA in healthy donors. On the study more broadly: The same platform was used for the roughly 130 validation repertoires and the roughly 700 first-cohort repertoires, a later analysis reported. Whole-study findings and limits: The study designated 150 or so TCR beta chains cytomegalovirus-associated. Subsequent analysis showed first-cohort TCR clusters tending to co-occur in around 110 validation repertoires.

Profiled with immunoSEQ multiplex PCR; TCRdb holds only in-frame clones, not every one. The sample lists roughly 70,000 clones; roughly 96% were seen once. For this clone: What it recognizes is unknown.

Trimming cost V 2 bases and J 4 bases, with 9 bases left between them. In germline, CDR1 is LNHDA, CDR2 SQIVND (reference sequence). The CDR3 has 15 amino acids. The sequenced sample was PBMCs. This chain uses TRBV19 with TRBJ2-6; D remains ambiguous. The clonotype originates from a man between 18 and 35 years old in good health and CMV-seronegative. CDR3 in amino acids: CASSINRSGANVLTF. CDR3 bases: TGTGCCAGTAGTATAAATCGGTCCGGGGCCAACGTCCTGACTTTC.